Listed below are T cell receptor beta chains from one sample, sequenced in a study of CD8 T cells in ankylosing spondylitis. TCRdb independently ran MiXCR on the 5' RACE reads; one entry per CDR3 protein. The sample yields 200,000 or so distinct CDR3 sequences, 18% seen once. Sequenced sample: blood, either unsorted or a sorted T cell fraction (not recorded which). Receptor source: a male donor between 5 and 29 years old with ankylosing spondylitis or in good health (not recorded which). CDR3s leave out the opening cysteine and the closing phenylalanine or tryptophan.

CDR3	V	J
SVAGGRDGYT	TRBV29-1	TRBJ1-2
SVDGDSYEQY	TRBV29-1	TRBJ2-7
ASSQAVSSYNEQF	TRBV7-8	TRBJ2-1
ASRPNRGGGANVLT	TRBV12-3/TRBV12-4	TRBJ2-6
ASSSVQGAGGGSSYNEQF	TRBV12-3/TRBV12-4	TRBJ2-1
ASSPGWEGDYGYT	TRBV6-6	TRBJ1-2
ASSRSTSSLNTEAF	TRBV7-2	TRBJ1-1
ASRYTGQEETQY	TRBV12-3/TRBV12-4	TRBJ2-5
ASSLWYSDTQY	TRBV7-2	TRBJ2-3
ASSLAGTVATEAF	TRBV12-3/TRBV12-4	TRBJ1-1
ASSLAGLAGGLRDTQY	TRBV12-3/TRBV12-4	TRBJ2-3
ASSYARNEQY	TRBV7-2	TRBJ2-7
SATAQDLTLH	TRBV20-1	TRBJ1-6
SARDRSLERETQY	TRBV20-1	TRBJ2-7
ASSLRVGRGDTEAF	TRBV3-1	TRBJ1-1
ASSRGPPSGLNEQF	TRBV19	TRBJ2-1
ASSLRGRELDNEQF	TRBV5-1	TRBJ2-1
ASSPDRPDQPQH	TRBV7-9	TRBJ1-5
ASTPGGSPTGELF	TRBV12-3/TRBV12-4	TRBJ2-2
ASSLFSGSYEQY	TRBV5-6	TRBJ2-7
ASSLSPGEGDYGYT	TRBV5-1	TRBJ1-2
SVVDSGRTDTQY	TRBV29-1	TRBJ2-3
ASSLGTGGGQPQH	TRBV12-3/TRBV12-4	TRBJ1-5
SAVLGTSGRYEQY	TRBV20-1	TRBJ2-7
ASSFNSGVIELF	TRBV7-2	TRBJ2-2
ASSFGQGKSSYNEQF	TRBV5-6	TRBJ2-1
ASSLYRGGWYEQY	TRBV28	TRBJ2-7
ASGPSGSYNEQF	TRBV5-1	TRBJ2-1
ASARTGYQETQY	TRBV28	TRBJ2-5
ASSGAGGEFSYEQF	TRBV9	TRBJ2-1
ASSPGLADNEQF	TRBV5-1	TRBJ2-1
ASSFTRLEYNEQF	TRBV7-8	TRBJ2-1
ASSEAHGGVTDTQY	TRBV2	TRBJ2-3
ASSRSLAGGPVTRTDTQY	TRBV5-1	TRBJ2-3
SVELGQVQF	TRBV29-1	TRBJ2-1
SAKGPLMMTQY	TRBV20-1	TRBJ2-5
ASSLVPLAGGDTQY	TRBV7-9	TRBJ2-3
ASSQTEIYGYT	TRBV5-1	TRBJ1-2
SASAPSGHQPQH	TRBV20-1	TRBJ1-5
ASSLGPTGTYEQY	TRBV7-2	TRBJ2-7
ASSLGGNGYT	TRBV12-3/TRBV12-4	TRBJ1-2
SARSSLVGFYEQY	TRBV20-1	TRBJ2-7
ASSLAAGPTDTQY	TRBV7-9	TRBJ2-3
ASSFRQGNEQF	TRBV5-6	TRBJ2-1
AWSVGIYEQY	TRBV30	TRBJ2-7
AISDGRDTEAF	TRBV10-3	TRBJ1-1
SARGSGSSYNEQF	TRBV20-1	TRBJ2-1
SGGNSYNEQF	TRBV29-1	TRBJ2-1
SAPHLTAVYEQY	TRBV20-1	TRBJ2-7
ASSSRGRRTDTQY	TRBV5-1	TRBJ2-3
SATDRGLGEQY	TRBV20-1	TRBJ2-7
AWSLRSGNTIY	TRBV30	TRBJ1-3
ASSPRRDRVDEQY	TRBV4-1	TRBJ2-7
ASSSLAGPANTGELF	TRBV27	TRBJ2-2
SARDLGGEETQY	TRBV20-1	TRBJ2-5
ASSSIQGGNEQF	TRBV5-1	TRBJ2-1
ASSQVSEKLF	TRBV4-2	TRBJ1-4
AKLTSSYNEQF	TRBV6-1	TRBJ2-1
ASRAGQAVDEQF	TRBV2	TRBJ2-1
SSGGTGGFQETQY	TRBV29-1	TRBJ2-5